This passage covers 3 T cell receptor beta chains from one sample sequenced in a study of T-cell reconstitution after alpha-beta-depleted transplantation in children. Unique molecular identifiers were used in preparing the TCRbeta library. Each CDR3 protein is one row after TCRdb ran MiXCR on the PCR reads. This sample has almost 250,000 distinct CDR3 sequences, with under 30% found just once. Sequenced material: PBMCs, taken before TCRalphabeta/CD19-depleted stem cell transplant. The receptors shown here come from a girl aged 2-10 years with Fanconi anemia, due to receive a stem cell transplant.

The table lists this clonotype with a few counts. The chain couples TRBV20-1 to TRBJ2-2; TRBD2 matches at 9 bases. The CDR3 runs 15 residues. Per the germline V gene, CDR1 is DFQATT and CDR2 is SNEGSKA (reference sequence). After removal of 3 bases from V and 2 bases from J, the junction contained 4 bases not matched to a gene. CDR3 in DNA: TGCAGTGCTAGTTATAGCGGGAGTAACACCGGGGAGCTGTTTTTT. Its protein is CSASYSGSNTGELFF.

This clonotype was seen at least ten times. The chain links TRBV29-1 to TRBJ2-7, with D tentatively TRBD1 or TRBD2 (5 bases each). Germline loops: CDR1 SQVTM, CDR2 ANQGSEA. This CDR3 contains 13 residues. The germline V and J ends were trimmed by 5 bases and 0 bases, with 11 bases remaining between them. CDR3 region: CSVTGTHSYEQYF. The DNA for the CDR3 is TGCAGCGTTACCGGGACGCACTCCTACGAGCAGTACTTC.

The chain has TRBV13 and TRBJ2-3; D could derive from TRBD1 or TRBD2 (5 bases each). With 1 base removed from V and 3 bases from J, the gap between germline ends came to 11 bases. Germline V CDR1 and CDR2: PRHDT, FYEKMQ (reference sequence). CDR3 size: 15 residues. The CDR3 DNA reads TGTGCCAGCAGCTTAGAAGGGACGCGTACAGATACGCAGTATTTT. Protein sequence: CASSLEGTRTDTQYF.